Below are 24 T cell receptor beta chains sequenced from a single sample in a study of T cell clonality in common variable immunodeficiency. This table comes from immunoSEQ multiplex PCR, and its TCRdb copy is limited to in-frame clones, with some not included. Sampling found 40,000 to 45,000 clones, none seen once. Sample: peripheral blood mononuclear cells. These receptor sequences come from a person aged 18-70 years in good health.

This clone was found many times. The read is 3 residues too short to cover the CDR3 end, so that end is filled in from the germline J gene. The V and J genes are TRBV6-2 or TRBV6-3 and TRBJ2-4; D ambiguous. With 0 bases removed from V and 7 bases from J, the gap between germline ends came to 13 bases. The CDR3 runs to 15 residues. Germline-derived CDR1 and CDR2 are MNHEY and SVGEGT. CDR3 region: CASSYSTQAKNIQYF. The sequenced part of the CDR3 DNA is TGTGCCAGCAGTTACTCGACGCAGGCTAAGAACATT.

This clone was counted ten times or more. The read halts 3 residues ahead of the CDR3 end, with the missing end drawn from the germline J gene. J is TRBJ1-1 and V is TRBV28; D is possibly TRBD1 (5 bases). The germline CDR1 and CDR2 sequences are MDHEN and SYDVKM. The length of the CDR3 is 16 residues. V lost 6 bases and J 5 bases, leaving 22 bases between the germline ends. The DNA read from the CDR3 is TGTGCCAGCAGCCTCCTCGACGTCAGGGAAGCGACTGAA. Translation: CASSLLDVREATE. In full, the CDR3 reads CASSLLDVREATEAFF.

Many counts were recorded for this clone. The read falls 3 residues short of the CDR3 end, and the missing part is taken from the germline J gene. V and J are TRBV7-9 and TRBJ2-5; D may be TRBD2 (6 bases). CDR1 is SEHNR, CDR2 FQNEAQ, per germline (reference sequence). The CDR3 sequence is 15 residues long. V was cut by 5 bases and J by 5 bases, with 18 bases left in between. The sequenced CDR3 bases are TGTGCCAGCAGCCCGATGGGGGGTTCGGGCGAGACC. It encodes CASSPMGGSGET. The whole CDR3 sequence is CASSPMGGSGETQYF.

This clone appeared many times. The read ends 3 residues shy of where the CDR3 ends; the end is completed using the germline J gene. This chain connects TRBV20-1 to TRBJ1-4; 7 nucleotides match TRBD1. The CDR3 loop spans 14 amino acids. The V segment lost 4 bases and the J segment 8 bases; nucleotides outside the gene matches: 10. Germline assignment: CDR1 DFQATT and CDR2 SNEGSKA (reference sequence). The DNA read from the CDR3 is TGCAGTGCTATCTCCCGGGACAGAGGGGAAAAA. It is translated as CSAISRDRGEK. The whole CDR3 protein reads CSAISRDRGEKLFF.

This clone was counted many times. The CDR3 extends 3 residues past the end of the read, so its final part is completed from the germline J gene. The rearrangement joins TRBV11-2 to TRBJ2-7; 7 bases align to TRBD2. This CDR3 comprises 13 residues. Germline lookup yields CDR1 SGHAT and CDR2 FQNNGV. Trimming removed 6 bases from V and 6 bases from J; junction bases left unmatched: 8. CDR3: CASRSLAEFEQYF. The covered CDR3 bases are TGTGCCAGCAGGTCCCTAGCGGAGTTCGAG.

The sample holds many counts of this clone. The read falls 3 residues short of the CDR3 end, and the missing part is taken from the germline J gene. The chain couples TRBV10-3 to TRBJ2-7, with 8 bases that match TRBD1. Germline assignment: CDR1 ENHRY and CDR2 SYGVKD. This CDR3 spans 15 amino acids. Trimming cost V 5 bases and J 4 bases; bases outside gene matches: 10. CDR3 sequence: CAISNRGQGAYEQYF. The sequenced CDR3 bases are TGTGCCATCAGTAATAGAGGTCAGGGGGCTTACGAG.

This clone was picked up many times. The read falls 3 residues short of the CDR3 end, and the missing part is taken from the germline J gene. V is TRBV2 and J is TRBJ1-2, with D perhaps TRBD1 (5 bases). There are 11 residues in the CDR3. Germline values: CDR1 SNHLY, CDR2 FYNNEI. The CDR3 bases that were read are TGTGCCCTCCGGCTCGGGGGACTC. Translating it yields CALRLGGL. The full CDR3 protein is CALRLGGLYTF.

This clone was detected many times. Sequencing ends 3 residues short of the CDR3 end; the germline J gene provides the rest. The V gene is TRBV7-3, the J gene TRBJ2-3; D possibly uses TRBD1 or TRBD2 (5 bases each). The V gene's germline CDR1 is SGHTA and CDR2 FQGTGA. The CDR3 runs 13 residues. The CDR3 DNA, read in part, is TGTGCCAGCAGCTTACAGGAGGCAGGGACG. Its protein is CASSLQEAGT. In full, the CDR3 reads CASSLQEAGTQYF.

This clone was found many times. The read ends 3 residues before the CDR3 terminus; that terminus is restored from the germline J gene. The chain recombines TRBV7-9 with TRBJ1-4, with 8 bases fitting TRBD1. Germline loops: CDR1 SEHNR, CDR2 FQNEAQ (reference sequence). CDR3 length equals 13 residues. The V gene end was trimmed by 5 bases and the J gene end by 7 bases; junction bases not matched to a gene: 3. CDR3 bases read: TGTGCCAGCAGCATCGGACAGGGTGAAAAA. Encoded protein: CASSIGQGEK. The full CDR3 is CASSIGQGEKLFF. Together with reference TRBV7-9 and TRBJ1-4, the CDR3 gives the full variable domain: DTGVSQNPRHKITKRGQNVTFRCDPISEHNRLYWYRQTLGQGPEFLTYFQNEAQLEKSRLLSDRFSAERPKGSFSTLEIQRTEQGDSAMYLCASSIGQGEKLFFGSGTQLSVL.

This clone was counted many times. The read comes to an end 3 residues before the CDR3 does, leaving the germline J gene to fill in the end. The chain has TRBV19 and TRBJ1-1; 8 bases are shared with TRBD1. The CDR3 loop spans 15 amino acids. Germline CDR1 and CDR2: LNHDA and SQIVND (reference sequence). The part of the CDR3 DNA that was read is TGTGCCAGTAATCTACGGACAGGGTCTTTTGACGAA. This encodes CASNLRTGSFDE. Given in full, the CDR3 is CASNLRTGSFDEAFF.

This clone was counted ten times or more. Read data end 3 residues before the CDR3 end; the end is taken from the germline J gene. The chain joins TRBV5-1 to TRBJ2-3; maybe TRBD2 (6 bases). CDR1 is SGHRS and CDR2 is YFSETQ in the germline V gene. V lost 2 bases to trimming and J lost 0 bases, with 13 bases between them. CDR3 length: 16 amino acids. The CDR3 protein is CASSFSGAASTDTQYF. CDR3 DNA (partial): TGCGCCAGCAGCTTTAGCGGAGCGGCTAGCACAGATACG. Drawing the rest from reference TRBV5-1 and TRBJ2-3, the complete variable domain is KAGVTQTPRYLIKTRGQQVTLSCSPISGHRSVSWYQQTPGQGLQFLFEYFSETQRNKGNFPGRFSGRQFSNSRSEMNVSTLELGDSALYLCASSFSGAASTDTQYFGPGTRLTVL.

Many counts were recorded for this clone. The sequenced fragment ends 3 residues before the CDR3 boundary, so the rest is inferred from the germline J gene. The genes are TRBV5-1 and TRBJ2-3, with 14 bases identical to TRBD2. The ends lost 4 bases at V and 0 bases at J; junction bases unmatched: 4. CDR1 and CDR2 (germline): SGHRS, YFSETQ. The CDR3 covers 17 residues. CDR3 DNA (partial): TGCGCCAGCAGCGGGACTAGCGGGAGCCCTAGCACAGATACG. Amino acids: CASSGTSGSPSTDT. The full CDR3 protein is CASSGTSGSPSTDTQYF.

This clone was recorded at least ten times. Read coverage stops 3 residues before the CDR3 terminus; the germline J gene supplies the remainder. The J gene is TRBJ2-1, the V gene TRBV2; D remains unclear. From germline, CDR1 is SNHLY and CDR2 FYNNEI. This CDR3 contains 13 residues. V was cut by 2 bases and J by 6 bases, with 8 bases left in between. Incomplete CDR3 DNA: TGTGCCAGCAGTGAAAGGGTTCGCAATGAG. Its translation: CASSERVRNE. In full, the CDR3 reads CASSERVRNEQFF.

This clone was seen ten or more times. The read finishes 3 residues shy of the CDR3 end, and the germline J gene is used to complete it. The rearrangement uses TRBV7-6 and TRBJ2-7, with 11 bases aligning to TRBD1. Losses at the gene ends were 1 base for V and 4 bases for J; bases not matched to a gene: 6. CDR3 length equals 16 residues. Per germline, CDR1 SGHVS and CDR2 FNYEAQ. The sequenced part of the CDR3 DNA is TGTGCCAGCAGCTTAGGTGGGGGGACAGGGGGGTACGAG. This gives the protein CASSLGGGTGGYE. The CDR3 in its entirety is CASSLGGGTGGYEQYF.

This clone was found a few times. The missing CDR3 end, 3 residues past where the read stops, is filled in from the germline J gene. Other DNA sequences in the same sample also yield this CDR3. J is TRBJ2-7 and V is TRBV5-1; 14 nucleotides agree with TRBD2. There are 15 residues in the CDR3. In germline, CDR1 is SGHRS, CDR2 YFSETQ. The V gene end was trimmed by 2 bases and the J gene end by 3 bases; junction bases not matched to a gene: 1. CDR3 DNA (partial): TGCGCCAGCAGCTTAGGGACTAGCGGGAGCTACGAG. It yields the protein CASSLGTSGSYE. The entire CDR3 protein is CASSLGTSGSYEQYF.

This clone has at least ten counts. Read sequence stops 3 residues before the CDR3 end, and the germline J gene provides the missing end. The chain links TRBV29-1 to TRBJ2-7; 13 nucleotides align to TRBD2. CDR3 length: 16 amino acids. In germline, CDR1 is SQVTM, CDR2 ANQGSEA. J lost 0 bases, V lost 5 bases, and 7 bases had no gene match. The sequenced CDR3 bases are TGCAGCGTTTTGACTAGCGGGGGGCACTACTCCTACGAG. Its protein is CSVLTSGGHYSYE. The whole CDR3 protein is CSVLTSGGHYSYEQYF.

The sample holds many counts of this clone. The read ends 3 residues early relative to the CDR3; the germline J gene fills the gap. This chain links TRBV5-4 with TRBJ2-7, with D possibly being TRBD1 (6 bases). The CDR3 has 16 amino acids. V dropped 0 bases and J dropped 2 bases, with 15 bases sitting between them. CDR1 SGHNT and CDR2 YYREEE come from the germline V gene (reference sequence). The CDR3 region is CASSLGPGTTPYEQYF. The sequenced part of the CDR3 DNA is TGTGCCAGCAGCTTGGGCCCGGGGACAACTCCCTACGAG.

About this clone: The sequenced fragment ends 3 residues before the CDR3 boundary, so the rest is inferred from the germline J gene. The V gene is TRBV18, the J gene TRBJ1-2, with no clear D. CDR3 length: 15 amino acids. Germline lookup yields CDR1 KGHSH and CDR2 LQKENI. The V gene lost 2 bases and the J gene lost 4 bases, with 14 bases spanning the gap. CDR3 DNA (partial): TGTGCCAGCTCACCATCGGCGGGGAGCGGCTATGGC. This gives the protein CASSPSAGSGYG. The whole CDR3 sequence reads CASSPSAGSGYGYTF.

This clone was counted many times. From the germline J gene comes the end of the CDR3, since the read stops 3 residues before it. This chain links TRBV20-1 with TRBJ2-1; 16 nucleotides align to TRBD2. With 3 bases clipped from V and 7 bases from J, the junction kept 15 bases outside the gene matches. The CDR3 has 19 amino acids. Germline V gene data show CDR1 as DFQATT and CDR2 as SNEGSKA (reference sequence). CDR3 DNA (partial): TGCAGTGCTAGTTCGATCCACCATCAGGGACTAGCGGGGGGGAATGAG. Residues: CSASSIHHQGLAGGNE. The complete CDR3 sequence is CSASSIHHQGLAGGNEQFF.

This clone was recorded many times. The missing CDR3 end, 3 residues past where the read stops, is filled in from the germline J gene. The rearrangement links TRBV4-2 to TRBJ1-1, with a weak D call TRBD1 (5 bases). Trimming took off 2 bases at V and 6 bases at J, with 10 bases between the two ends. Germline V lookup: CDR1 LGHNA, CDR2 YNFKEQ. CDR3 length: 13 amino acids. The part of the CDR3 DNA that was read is TGTGCCAGCAGCCAACTGACAGTGGCTGAA. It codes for CASSQLTVAE. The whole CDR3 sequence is CASSQLTVAEAFF.

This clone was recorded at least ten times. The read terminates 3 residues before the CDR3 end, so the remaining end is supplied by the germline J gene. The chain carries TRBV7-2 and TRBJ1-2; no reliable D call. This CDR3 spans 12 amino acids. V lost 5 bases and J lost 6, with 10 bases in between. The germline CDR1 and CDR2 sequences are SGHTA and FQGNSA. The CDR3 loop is CASSTRRDGYTF. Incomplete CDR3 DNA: TGTGCCAGCAGCACCCGACGGGATGGC.

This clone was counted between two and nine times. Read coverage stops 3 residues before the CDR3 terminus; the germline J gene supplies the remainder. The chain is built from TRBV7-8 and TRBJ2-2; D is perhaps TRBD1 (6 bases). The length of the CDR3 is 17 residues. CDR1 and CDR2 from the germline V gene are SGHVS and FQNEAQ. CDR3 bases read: TGTGCCAGCAGCGCATACACAGGGATCTCTGGGGCCAACGTG. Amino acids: CASSAYTGISGANV. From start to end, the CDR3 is CASSAYTGISGANVLFF. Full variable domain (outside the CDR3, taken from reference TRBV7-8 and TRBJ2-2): GAGVSQSPRYKVAKRGQDVALRCDPISGHVSLFWYQQALGQGPEFLTYFQNEAQLDKSGLPSDRFFAERPEGSVSTLKIQRTQQEDSAVYLCASSAYTGISGANVLFFGEGSRLTVL.

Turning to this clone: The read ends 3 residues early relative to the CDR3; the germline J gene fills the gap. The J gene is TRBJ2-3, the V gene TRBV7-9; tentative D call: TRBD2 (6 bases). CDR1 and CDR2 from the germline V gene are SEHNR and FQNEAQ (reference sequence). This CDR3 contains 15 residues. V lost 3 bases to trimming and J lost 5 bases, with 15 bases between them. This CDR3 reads CASSLLGGRIDTQYF. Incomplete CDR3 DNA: TGTGCCAGCAGCTTGCTCGGGGGTAGAATAGATACG.

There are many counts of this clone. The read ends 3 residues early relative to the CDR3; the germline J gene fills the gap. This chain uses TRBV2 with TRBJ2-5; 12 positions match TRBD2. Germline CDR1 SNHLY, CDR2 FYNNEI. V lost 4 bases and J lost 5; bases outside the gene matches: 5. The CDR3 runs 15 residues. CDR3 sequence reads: CASSAGLAGYETQYF. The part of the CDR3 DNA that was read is TGTGCCAGCAGTGCAGGACTAGCGGGGTACGAGACC.